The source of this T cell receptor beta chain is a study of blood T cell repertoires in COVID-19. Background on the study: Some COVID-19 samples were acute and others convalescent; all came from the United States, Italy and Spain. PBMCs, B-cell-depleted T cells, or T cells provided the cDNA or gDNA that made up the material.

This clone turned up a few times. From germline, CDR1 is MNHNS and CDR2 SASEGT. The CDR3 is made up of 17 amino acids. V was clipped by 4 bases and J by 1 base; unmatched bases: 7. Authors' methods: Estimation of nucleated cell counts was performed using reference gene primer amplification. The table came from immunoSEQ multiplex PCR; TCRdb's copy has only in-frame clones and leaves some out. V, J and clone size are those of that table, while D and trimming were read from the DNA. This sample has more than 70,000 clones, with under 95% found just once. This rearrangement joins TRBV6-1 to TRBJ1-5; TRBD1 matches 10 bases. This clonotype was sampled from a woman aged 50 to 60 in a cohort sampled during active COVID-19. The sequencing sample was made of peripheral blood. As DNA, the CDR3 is TGTGCCAGCAGTGCCGGGACAGGGGTACGGAGCAATCAGCCCCAGCATTTT. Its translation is CASSAGTGVRSNQPQHF.